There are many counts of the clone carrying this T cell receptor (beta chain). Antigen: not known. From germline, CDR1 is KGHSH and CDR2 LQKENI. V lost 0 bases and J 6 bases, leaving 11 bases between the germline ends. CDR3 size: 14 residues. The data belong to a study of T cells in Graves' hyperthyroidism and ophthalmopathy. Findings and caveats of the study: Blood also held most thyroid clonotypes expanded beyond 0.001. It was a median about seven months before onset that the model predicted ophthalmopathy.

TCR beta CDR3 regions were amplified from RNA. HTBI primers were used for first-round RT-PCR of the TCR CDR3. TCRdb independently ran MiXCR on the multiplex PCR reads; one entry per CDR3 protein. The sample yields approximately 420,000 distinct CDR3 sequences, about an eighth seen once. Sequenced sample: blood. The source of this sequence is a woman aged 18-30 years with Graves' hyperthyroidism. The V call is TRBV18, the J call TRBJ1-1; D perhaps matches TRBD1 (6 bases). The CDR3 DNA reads TGTGCCAGCTCACCACCGGGGGGCCTGCCTGAAGCTTTCTTT. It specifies CASSPPGGLPEAFF.